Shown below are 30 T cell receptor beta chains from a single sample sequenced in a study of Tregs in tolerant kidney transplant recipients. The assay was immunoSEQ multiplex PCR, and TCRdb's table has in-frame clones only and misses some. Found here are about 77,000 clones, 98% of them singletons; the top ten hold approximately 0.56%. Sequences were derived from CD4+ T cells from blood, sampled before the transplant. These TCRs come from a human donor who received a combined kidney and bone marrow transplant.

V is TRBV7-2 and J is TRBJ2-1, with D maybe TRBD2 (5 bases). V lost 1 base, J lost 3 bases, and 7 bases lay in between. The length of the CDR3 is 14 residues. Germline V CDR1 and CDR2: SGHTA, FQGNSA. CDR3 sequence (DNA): TGTGCCAGCAGCTTAGGGACTCACTACAATGAGCAGTTCTTC. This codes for CASSLGTHYNEQFF.

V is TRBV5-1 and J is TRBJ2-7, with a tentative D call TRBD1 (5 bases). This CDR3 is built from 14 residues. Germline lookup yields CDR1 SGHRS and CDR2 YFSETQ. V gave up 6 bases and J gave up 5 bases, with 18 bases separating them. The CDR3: CASTGWDPKDEQYF. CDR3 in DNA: TGCGCCAGCACAGGGTGGGATCCAAAGGACGAGCAGTACTTC.

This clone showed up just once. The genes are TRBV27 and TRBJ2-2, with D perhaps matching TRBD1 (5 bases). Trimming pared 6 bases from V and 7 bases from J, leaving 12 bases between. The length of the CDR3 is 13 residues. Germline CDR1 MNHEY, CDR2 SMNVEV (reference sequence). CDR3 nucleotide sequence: TGTGCCAGCAGATTACGACAGCGCGGGGAGCTGTTTTTT. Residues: CASRLRQRGELFF.

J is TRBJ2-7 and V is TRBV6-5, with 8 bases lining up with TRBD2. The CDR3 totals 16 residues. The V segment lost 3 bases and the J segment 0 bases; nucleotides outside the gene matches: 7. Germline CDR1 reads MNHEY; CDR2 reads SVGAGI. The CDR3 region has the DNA TGTGCCAGCAGTTATAAAGCGGGAGCGAGCTCCTACGAGCAGTACTTC. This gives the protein CASSYKAGASSYEQYF.

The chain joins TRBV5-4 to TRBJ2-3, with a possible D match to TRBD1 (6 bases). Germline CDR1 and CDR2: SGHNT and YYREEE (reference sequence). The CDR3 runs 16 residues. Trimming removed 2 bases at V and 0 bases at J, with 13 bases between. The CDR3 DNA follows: TGTGCCAGCAGCTTATGGACAGAACTTAGCACAGATACGCAGTATTTT. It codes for CASSLWTELSTDTQYF.

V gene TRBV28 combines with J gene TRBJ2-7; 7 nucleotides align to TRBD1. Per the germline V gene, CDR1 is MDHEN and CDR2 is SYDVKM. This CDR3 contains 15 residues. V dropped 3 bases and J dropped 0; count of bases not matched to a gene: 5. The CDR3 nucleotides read TGTGCCAGCAGTTTGCTAGACAGGGACTCCTACGAGCAGTACTTC. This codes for CASSLLDRDSYEQYF.

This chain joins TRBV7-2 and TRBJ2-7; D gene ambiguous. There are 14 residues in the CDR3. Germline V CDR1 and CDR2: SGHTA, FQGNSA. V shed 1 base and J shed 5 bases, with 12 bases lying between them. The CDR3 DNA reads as TGTGCCAGCAGCTTAGGAGGAGCCACCGACGAGCAGTACTTC. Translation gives CASSLGGATDEQYF.

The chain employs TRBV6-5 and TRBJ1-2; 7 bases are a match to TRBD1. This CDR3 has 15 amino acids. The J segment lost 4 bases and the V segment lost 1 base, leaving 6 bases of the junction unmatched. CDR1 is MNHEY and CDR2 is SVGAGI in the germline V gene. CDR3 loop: CASSYYRGQLYGYTF. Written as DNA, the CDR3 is TGTGCCAGCAGTTACTACAGGGGCCAACTCTATGGCTACACCTTC.

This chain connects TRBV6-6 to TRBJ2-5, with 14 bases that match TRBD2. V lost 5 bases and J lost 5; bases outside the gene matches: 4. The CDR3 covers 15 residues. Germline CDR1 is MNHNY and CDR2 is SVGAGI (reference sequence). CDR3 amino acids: CASSPRTSGRETQYF. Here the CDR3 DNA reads TGTGCCAGCAGTCCACGGACTAGCGGGAGGGAGACCCAGTACTTC.

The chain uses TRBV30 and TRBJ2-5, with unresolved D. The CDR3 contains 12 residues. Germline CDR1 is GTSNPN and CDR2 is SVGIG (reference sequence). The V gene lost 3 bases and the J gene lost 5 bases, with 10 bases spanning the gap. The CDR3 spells CAWSPERETQYF. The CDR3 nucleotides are TGTGCCTGGAGCCCTGAACGGGAGACCCAGTACTTC.

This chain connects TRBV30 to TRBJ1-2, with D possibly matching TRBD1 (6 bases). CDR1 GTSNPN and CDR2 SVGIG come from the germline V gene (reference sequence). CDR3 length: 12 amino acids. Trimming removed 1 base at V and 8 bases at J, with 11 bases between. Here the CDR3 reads CAWSDSGVGYTF. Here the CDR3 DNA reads TGTGCCTGGAGTGACTCAGGGGTAGGCTACACCTTC.

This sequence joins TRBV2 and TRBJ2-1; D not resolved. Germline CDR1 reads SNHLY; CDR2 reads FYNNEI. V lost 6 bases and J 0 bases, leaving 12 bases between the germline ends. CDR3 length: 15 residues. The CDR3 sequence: CASSPRYSSYNEQFF. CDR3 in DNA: TGTGCCAGCAGCCCCCGTTATAGCTCCTACAATGAGCAGTTCTTC.

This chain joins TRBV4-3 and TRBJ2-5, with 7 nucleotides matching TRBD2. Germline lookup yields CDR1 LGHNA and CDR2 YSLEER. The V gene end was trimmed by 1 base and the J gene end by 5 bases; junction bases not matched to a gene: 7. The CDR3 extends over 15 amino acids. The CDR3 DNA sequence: TGCGCCAGCAGCCAAGTTGGGAGGGCCGAGGAGACCCAGTACTTC. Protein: CASSQVGRAEETQYF.

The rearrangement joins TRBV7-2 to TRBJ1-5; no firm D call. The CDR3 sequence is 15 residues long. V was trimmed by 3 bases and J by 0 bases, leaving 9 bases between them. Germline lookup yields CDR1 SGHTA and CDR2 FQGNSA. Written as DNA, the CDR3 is TGTGCCAGCAGCTTTAACAGCAATAGCAATCAGCCCCAGCATTTT. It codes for CASSFNSNSNQPQHF.

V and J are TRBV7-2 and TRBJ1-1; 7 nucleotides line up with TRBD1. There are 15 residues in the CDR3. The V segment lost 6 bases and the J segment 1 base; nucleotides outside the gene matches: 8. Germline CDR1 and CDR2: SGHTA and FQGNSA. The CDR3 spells CASRTPGGANTEAFF. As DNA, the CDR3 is TGTGCCAGCAGGACCCCAGGGGGAGCGAACACTGAAGCTTTCTTT.

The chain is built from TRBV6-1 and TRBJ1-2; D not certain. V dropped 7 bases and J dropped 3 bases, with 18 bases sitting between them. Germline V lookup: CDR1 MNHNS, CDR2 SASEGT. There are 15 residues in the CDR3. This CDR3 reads CASTLRGRSDYGYTF. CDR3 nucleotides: TGTGCCAGCACCCTTCGTGGCAGGTCAGACTATGGCTACACCTTC.

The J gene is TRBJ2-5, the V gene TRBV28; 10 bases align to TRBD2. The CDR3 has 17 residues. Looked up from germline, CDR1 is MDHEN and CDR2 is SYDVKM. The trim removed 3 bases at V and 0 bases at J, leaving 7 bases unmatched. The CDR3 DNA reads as TGTGCCAGCAGTTTGAGAGAGCGGGGGGGCAACCAAGAGACCCAGTACTTC. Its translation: CASSLRERGGNQETQYF. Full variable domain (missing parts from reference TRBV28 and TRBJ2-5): DVKVTQSSRYLVKRTGEKVFLECVQDMDHENMFWYRQDPGLGLRLIYFSYDVKMKEKGDIPEGYSVSREKKERFSLILESASTNQTSMYLCASSLRERGGNQETQYFGPGTRLLVL.

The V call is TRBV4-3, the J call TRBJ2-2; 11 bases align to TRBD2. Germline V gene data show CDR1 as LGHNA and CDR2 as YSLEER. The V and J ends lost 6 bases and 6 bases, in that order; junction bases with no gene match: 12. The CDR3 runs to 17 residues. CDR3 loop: CASSRAQLAGAAGELFF. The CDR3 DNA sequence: TGCGCCAGCAGTCGAGCCCAACTAGCGGGAGCGGCCGGGGAGCTGTTTTTT.

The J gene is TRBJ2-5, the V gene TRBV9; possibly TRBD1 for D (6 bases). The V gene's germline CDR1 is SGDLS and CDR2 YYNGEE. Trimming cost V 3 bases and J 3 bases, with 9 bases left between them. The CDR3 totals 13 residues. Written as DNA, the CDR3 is TGTGCCAGCAGCGCCGGACAGAAAGAGACCCAGTACTTC. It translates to CASSAGQKETQYF.

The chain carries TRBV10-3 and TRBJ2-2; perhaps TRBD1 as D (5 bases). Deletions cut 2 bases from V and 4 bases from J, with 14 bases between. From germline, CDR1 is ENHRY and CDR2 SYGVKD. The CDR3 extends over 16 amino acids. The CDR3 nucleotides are TGTGCCATCAGTGAGCCGCGGACACAGAGCACCGGGGAGCTGTTTTTT. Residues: CAISEPRTQSTGELFF.

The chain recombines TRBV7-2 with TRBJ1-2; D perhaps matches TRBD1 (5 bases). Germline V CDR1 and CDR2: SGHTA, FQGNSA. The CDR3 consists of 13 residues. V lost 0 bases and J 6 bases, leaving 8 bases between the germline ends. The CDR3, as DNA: TGTGCCAGCAGCTTAGCGGGGGAGGATGGCTACACCTTC. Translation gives CASSLAGEDGYTF.

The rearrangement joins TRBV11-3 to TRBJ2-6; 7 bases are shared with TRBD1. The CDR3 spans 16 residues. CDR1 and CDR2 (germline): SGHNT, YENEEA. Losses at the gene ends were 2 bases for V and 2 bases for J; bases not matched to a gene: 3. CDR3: CASSLLGTAGANVLTF. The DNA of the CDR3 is TGTGCCAGCAGCTTACTTGGGACAGCTGGGGCCAACGTCCTGACTTTC.

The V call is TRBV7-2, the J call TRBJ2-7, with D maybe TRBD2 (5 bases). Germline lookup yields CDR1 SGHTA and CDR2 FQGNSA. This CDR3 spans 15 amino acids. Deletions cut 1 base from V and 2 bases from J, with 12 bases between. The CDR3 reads CASSLGLRATYEQYF. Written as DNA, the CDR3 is TGTGCCAGCAGCTTAGGTTTGCGGGCAACCTACGAGCAGTACTTC.

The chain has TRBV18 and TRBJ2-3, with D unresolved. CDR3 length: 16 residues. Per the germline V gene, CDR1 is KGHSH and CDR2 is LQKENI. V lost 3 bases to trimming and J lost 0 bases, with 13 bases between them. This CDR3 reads CASSPLPNASTDTQYF. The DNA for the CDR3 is TGTGCCAGCTCACCCCTCCCTAATGCTAGCACAGATACGCAGTATTTT.

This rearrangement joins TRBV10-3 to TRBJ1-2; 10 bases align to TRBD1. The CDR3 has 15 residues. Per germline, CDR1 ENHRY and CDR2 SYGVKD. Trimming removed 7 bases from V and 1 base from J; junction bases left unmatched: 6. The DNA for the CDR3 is TGTGCCATCACTCCCGGGACAGGGGTTAACTATGGCTACACCTTC. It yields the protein CAITPGTGVNYGYTF.

The CDR3 DNA reads TGTGCCAGCAGCTTGGACCGGGGTTCTAACTATGGCTACACCTTC. This gives the protein CASSLDRGSNYGYTF. The genes are TRBV5-4 and TRBJ1-2; D remains ambiguous. Germline V CDR1 and CDR2: SGHNT, YYREEE (reference sequence). The V end was cut by 0 bases, the J end by 0 bases, with 9 bases between. The CDR3 sequence is 15 residues long.

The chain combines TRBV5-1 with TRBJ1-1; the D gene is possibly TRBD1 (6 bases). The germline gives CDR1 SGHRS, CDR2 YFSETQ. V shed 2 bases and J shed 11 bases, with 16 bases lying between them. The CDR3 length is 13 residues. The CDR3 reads CASSLGPPRGAFF. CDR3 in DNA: TGCGCCAGCAGCTTAGGACCCCCGAGGGGGGCTTTCTTT.

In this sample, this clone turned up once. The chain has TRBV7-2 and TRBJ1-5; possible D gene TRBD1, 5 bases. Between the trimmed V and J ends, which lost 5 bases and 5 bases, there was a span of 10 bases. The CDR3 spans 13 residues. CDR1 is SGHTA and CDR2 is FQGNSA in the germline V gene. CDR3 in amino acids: CASSITGDQPQHF. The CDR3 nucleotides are TGTGCCAGCAGCATTACGGGGGATCAGCCCCAGCATTTT.

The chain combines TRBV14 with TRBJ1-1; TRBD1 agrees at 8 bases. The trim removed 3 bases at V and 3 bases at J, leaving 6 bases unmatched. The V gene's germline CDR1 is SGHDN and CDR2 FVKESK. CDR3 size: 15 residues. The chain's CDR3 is CASSQMRQGYTEAFF. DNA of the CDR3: TGTGCCAGCAGCCAGATGAGACAGGGGTACACTGAAGCTTTCTTT.

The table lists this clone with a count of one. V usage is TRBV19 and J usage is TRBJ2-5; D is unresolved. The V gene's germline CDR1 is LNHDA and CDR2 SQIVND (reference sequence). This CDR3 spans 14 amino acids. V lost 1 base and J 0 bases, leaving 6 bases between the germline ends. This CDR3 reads CASSIVTDQETQYF. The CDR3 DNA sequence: TGTGCCAGTAGTATAGTAACAGACCAAGAGACCCAGTACTTC.